Below, 16 T cell receptor beta chains from the same sample are listed, as sequenced in a study of CD8 T cells in Susac syndrome. RNA totalling about 0.45 to 1 ug underwent reverse transcription with random hexamers. Via MiXCR, TCRdb re-called the immunoSEQ multiplex PCR reads, giving one row per CDR3 protein. The sample holds 200,000 to 250,000 distinct CDR3 sequences, about 94% seen once. The specimen sequenced was CD8+ T cells from PBMCs. All receptors derive from a human donor with multiple sclerosis.

The J gene is TRBJ1-1, the V gene TRBV19; a possible D gene is TRBD1 (6 bases). Germline values: CDR1 LNHDA, CDR2 SQIVND (reference sequence). V shed 1 base and J shed 1 base, with 22 bases lying between them. The CDR3 consists of 19 residues. This CDR3 is CASSIVPGQGIFRNTEAFF. The CDR3 bases are TGTGCCAGTAGTATAGTTCCGGGGCAGGGGATTTTTCGGAACACTGAAGCTTTCTTT. The complete variable domain, with remaining parts taken from reference TRBV19 and TRBJ1-1, reads DGGITQSPKYLFRKEGQNVTLSCEQNLNHDAMYWYRQDPGQGLRLIYYSQIVNDFQKGDIAEGYSVSREKKESFPLTVTSAQKNPTAFYLCASSIVPGQGIFRNTEAFFGQGTRLTVV.

The chain uses TRBV19 and TRBJ2-7; 9 nucleotides match TRBD2. Germline CDR1 reads LNHDA; CDR2 reads SQIVND (reference sequence). The length of the CDR3 is 15 residues. With 5 bases clipped from V and 2 bases from J, the junction kept 7 bases outside the gene matches. Written as DNA, the CDR3 is TGTGCCAGTAGTCCAGCGGGGGGCGGGCCCTACGAGCAGTACTTC. This codes for CASSPAGGGPYEQYF.

The chain couples TRBV12-3 or TRBV12-4 to TRBJ2-1; tentative D call: TRBD2 (6 bases). V was cut by 6 bases and J by 2 bases, with 17 bases left in between. The CDR3 is 16 residues long. The CDR3 nucleotides read TGTGCCAGCAGCCCGGGACTCCAGGACCCCTACAATGAGCAGTTCTTC. Its protein is CASSPGLQDPYNEQFF.

This sequence joins TRBV3-1 and TRBJ1-3; D remains ambiguous. The CDR3 runs to 14 residues. Trimming stripped 3 bases from V and 0 bases from J, with 6 bases between. Germline CDR1 and CDR2: LGHDT and YNNKEL (reference sequence). CDR3 protein: CASSHYGSGNTIYF. The DNA for the CDR3 is TGTGCCAGCAGCCACTACGGCTCTGGAAACACCATATATTTT.

The rearrangement joins TRBV7-2 to TRBJ2-7; TRBD2 agrees at 9 bases. The CDR3 is 15 residues long. Per the germline V gene, CDR1 is SGHTA and CDR2 is FQGNSA. Trimming took 1 base from V and 4 from J; bases not matched to a gene: 5. In nucleotides, the CDR3 is TGTGCCAGCAGCTTAGGGGCTAGCGGGGAGTACGAGCAGTACTTC. Its translation is CASSLGASGEYEQYF.

The chain carries TRBV21-1 and TRBJ1-6; no DNA check was done on the table's D call, TRBD1. TRBV21-1 is flagged as a pseudogene. This CDR3 has 14 residues. The CDR3, as DNA: TGTGCCAGCAGCCCTGGACAGGGATATTCACCCCTCCACTTT. It is translated as CASSPGQGYSPLHF.

This chain connects TRBV19 to TRBJ2-1; TRBD2 agrees at 7 bases. Germline V gene sequence: CDR1 LNHDA, CDR2 SQIVND (reference sequence). Losses at the gene ends were 3 bases for V and 7 bases for J; bases not matched to a gene: 3. The CDR3 consists of 13 residues. CDR3 residues: CASSIPGGNEQFF. Written as DNA, the CDR3 is TGTGCCAGTAGTATCCCGGGAGGTAATGAGCAGTTCTTC.

For the CDR3, the DNA is TGTGCCAGCAGTTACCATGCGGGAGGGCCCCAAGAGACCCAGTACTTC. This gives the protein CASSYHAGGPQETQYF. This chain links TRBV6-5 with TRBJ2-5, with 9 bases fitting TRBD2. Germline CDR1 is MNHEY and CDR2 is SVGAGI. Trimming cost V 2 bases and J 1 base; bases outside gene matches: 5. This CDR3 is 16 amino acids long.

Worth noting for this clonotype: A read error may produce the germline difference seen at one junction end. This chain links TRBV7-7 with TRBJ1-1; D not resolved. CDR3 size: 13 residues. Per germline, CDR1 SSHAT and CDR2 FNYEAQ (reference sequence). The chain's CDR3 is CASSLGPDTEAFF. Here the CDR3 DNA reads TGTGCTAGCAGCTTAGGCCCAGACACTGAAGCTTTCTTT. Full variable domain (outside the CDR3, taken from reference TRBV7-7 and TRBJ1-1): GAGVSQSPRYKVTKRGQDVTLRCDPISSHATLYWYQQALGQGPEFLTYFNYEAQPDKSGLPSDRFSAERPEGSISTLTIQRTEQRDSAMYRCASSLGPDTEAFFGQGTRLTVV.

For the CDR3, the DNA is TGCAGCGTTGGGCGGGGTTTGGCCGATGAGCAGTTCTTC. As protein: CSVGRGLADEQFF. The V call is TRBV29-1, the J call TRBJ2-1; possible D gene TRBD2, 6 bases. This CDR3 is 13 amino acids long. CDR1 is SQVTM and CDR2 is ANQGSEA in the germline V gene. V was trimmed by 4 bases and J by 8 bases, leaving 15 bases between them.

The chain recombines TRBV29-1 with TRBJ2-7; a weak D match, TRBD2 (6 bases). Trimming stripped 4 bases from V and 0 bases from J, with 7 bases between. Looked up from germline, CDR1 is SQVTM and CDR2 is ANQGSEA. This CDR3 contains 12 residues. CDR3 in amino acids: CSVAGSSYEQYF. The CDR3 DNA reads TGCAGCGTTGCCGGGAGCTCCTACGAGCAGTACTTC.

The rearrangement uses TRBV4-1 and TRBJ2-1; D not resolved. V was pared by 0 bases and J by 7 bases, with 10 bases between. This CDR3 has 14 residues. Germline V gene lookup returns CDR1 MGHRA and CDR2 YSYEKL. Here the CDR3 reads CASSQDLTSNEQFF. CDR3 sequence (DNA): TGCGCCAGCAGCCAAGATCTGACCTCTAATGAGCAGTTCTTC.

V gene TRBV9 combines with J gene TRBJ1-6, with D possibly matching TRBD1 (5 bases). Germline V gene data show CDR1 as SGDLS and CDR2 as YYNGEE. V lost 4 bases, J lost 10 bases, and 18 bases lay in between. The CDR3 consists of 15 residues. The CDR3 coding sequence is TGTGCCAGCAGCCTATCGGGGGAACCAAGCTCACCCCTCCACTTT. Encoded protein: CASSLSGEPSSPLHF.

The chain couples TRBV6-6 to TRBJ2-5, with TRBD1 matching 8 bases. V trimming: 5 bases; J trimming: 5 bases; junction bases outside the gene matches: 7. The CDR3 consists of 14 residues. CDR1 and CDR2 from the germline V gene are MNHNY and SVGAGI (reference sequence). The CDR3 region is CASSARTGLETQYF. The DNA of the CDR3 is TGTGCCAGCAGTGCCCGGACAGGGCTCGAGACCCAGTACTTC.

The rearrangement joins TRBV5-6 to TRBJ1-3; no firm D call. This CDR3 spans 15 amino acids. V was shortened by 1 base and J by 0 bases, with 8 bases between the two germline ends. Germline V lookup: CDR1 SGHDT, CDR2 YYEEEE. The CDR3 sequence: CASSLTTHSGNTIYF. For the CDR3, the DNA is TGTGCCAGCAGCTTGACAACCCACTCTGGAAACACCATATATTTT.

V is TRBV7-9 and J is TRBJ2-7, with D unclear. The CDR3 is 14 amino acids. Germline assignment: CDR1 SEHNR and CDR2 FQNEAQ (reference sequence). The V end was cut by 0 bases, the J end by 6 bases, with 12 bases between. CDR3 loop: CASSLAPLSSEQYF. The DNA for the CDR3 is TGTGCCAGCAGCTTAGCCCCCCTTAGCTCCGAGCAGTACTTC.